This T cell receptor (delta chain) is from a study of delta chain sequences of gamma delta T cells (dated by TCRdb to the late 2010s). Details on this clone: Its antigen target is currently unknown. A far larger clone is only one base removed, so a read error is likely. In the same sample, other DNA sequences code for this CDR3.

The protocol used for the library was 5' RACE. Instrument on record: Illumina MiSeq. TCRdb processed the public reads again with the CATT caller, after which rows with matching DNA were combined. This sample is represented by hundreds of delta-chain clones; roughly a tenth of them were singletons. About two thirds of the sample goes to the ten largest clones. The sample was either unsorted cells or a sorted T cell fraction (not recorded which). The TCR sequence derives from a human donor in good health.

The DNA reads as follows: TGTGCTCTTGGGGAGTCTTTGGAAACTGGGGGATACGCTCGGATTTTGACAGCACAACTCTTCTTT. The resulting protein is CALGESLETGGYARILTAQLFF. This chain is built from TRDV1 and TRDJ2; 13 of the junction bases match TRDD3. The CDR3 goes from the cysteine to the phenylalanine over 22 residues. CDR3 DNA is the only sequence kept; it has 66 bases, read in frame from the first base. From the germline V gene, CDR1 is TSWWSYY and CDR2 is QGS. Ends trimmed: V by 3 bases, J by 1 base; bases unmatched to a gene: 17.